Presented here are 23 T cell receptor beta chains from one specimen sequenced in a study of shared clonotypes between healthy human individuals (dated by TCRdb to 2018 to 2020). Library construction relied on the immunoSEQ multiplex PCR assay. TCRdb holds this immuneACCESS table with in-frame rearrangements only. Some clones are missing; in checked studies, unresolved V genes explain under half, and the rest has no known cause. This sample comprises under 300,000 clones, approximately 70% of them detected only once. The ten largest clones add up to 11% of the sample. The material sequenced was memory CD4+ T cells sorted from blood. The sample's cell subset or site label, in plain terms: CD45RA-negative fraction. The receptors were gathered from a young man in good health.

V is TRBV7-3 and J is TRBJ2-2, with 10 nucleotides matching TRBD2. The CDR3 sequence is 19 residues long. Germline V gene lookup returns CDR1 SGHTA and CDR2 FQGTGA. Unmatched junction bases numbered 19, after V lost 5 bases and J lost 7 bases. The CDR3 nucleotides read TGTGCCAGCAGCCCCAGGGGCTTAACTAGCGGGGAGTCCCACGGGGAGCTGTTTTTT. This translates into CASSPRGLTSGESHGELFF.

A few counts support this clone. This rearrangement joins TRBV19 to TRBJ1-3; D unclear. Deletions cut 9 bases from V and 11 bases from J, with 14 bases between. The germline V gene encodes CDR1 LNHDA and CDR2 SQIVND (reference sequence). This CDR3 contains 11 residues. The CDR3 nucleotides are TGTGCCAGCGCCCATCTTCAAGCCATATATTTT. Translated, it gives CASAHLQAIYF.

This CDR3 is CAWRISGGSPAQYF. CDR3 DNA: TGTGCCTGGAGGATTAGCGGGGGGTCCCCGGCCCAGTACTTC. V is TRBV30 and J is TRBJ2-5; TRBD2 aligns across 10 bases. V gave up 3 bases and J gave up 9 bases; unmatched junction bases: 10. The CDR3 has 14 amino acids. The germline V gene has CDR1 GTSNPN and CDR2 SVGIG (reference sequence).

This clone has a handful of counts. J is TRBJ1-2 and V is TRBV6-5; D not certain. In germline, CDR1 is MNHEY, CDR2 SVGAGI. Trimming left V 9 bases short and J 4 bases short, with 21 bases between. CDR3 size: 15 residues. As DNA, the CDR3 is TGTGCCAGTGGGCAGAGGAGAACTTCCGTCTATGGCTACACCTTC. It specifies CASGQRRTSVYGYTF.

This chain joins TRBV19 and TRBJ1-2; the D gene is possibly TRBD1 (6 bases). Germline V lookup: CDR1 LNHDA, CDR2 SQIVND (reference sequence). V lost 7 bases, J lost 6 bases, and 18 bases lay in between. The CDR3 totals 14 residues. DNA for the CDR3: TGTGCCAGTAATGGGGGCCGCGTCGGAGATGGCTACACCTTC. It is translated as CASNGGRVGDGYTF.

V and J are TRBV28 and TRBJ2-1; a possible D gene is TRBD2 (5 bases). The length of the CDR3 is 12 residues. V dropped 4 bases and J dropped 14 bases, with 15 bases sitting between them. The germline V gene has CDR1 MDHEN and CDR2 SYDVKM. This CDR3 reads CASSSERRHEFF. The DNA of the CDR3 is TGTGCCAGCAGTTCCGAGCGGAGACACGAGTTCTTC.

The chain recombines TRBV5-6 with TRBJ2-1; 9 bases map to TRBD2. Trimming at V came to 2 bases and at J to 0 bases, leaving 3 bases not matched to a gene. The CDR3 has 16 amino acids. Germline V lookup: CDR1 SGHDT, CDR2 YYEEEE. For the CDR3, the DNA is TGTGCCAGCAGCTTCCCTAGCGGGATCTCCTACAATGAGCAGTTCTTC. It is translated as CASSFPSGISYNEQFF. Using reference TRBV5-6 and TRBJ2-1 for the parts outside the CDR3, the full variable domain is DAGVTQSPTHLIKTRGQQVTLRCSPKSGHDTVSWYQQALGQGPQFIFQYYEEEERQRGNFPDRFSGHQFPNYSSELNVNALLLGDSALYLCASSFPSGISYNEQFFGPGTRLTVL.

This clone came up a few times. The rearrangement uses TRBV7-2 and TRBJ1-5; D is possibly TRBD1 (6 bases). The CDR3 extends over 15 amino acids. The V gene's germline CDR1 is SGHTA and CDR2 FQGNSA. V was clipped by 5 bases and J by 1 base, with 12 bases between them. CDR3 region: CASSRTGTSNQPQHF. The CDR3 nucleotides read TGTGCCAGCAGCCGAACAGGGACCAGCAATCAGCCCCAGCATTTT.

The chain couples TRBV29-1 to TRBJ2-3, with 8 bases fitting TRBD2. CDR3 length: 18 residues. V shed 3 bases, J shed 6 bases, and the junction held 20 bases outside the gene matches. Germline loops: CDR1 SQVTM, CDR2 ANQGSEA. The CDR3 DNA reads TGCAGCGTTGAGCTGGGCGGGAGGAGTTCGACGAACAAGGATACGCAGTATTTT. Translation gives CSVELGGRSSTNKDTQYF.

The chain links TRBV6-1 to TRBJ2-2; tentatively, D is TRBD1 (6 bases). Per the germline V gene, CDR1 is MNHNS and CDR2 is SASEGT. V was cut by 8 bases and J by 6 bases, with 10 bases left in between. The CDR3 length is 12 residues. CDR3 protein: CASSQGAGELFF. The CDR3 DNA reads TGTGCCAGCTCACAGGGTGCCGGGGAGCTGTTTTTT.

V is TRBV30 and J is TRBJ1-4; D unresolved. The CDR3 has 15 residues. CDR1 and CDR2 (germline): GTSNPN, SVGIG (reference sequence). V lost 2 bases to trimming and J lost 0 bases, with 10 bases between them. CDR3 loop: CAWSPRGSTNEKLFF. The DNA of the CDR3 is TGTGCCTGGAGTCCCCGGGGTTCAACTAATGAAAAACTGTTTTTT. Based on the CDR3 plus reference TRBV30 and TRBJ1-4, the full variable domain is SQTIHQWPATLVQPVGSPLSLECTVEGTSNPNLYWYRQAAGRGLQLLFYSVGIGQISSEVPQNLSASRPQDRQFILSSKKLLLSDSGFYLCAWSPRGSTNEKLFFGSGTQLSVL.

This chain joins TRBV28 and TRBJ1-2; 9 bases are shared with TRBD1. The CDR3 runs to 14 residues. The J segment lost 8 bases and the V segment lost 6 bases, leaving 10 bases of the junction unmatched. CDR1 MDHEN and CDR2 SYDVKM come from the germline V gene. The CDR3 is CASSSGQGFGGYTF. CDR3 coding DNA: TGTGCCAGCAGCTCAGGACAGGGGTTCGGAGGCTACACCTTC.

This clone appeared a few times. The chain couples TRBV10-3 to TRBJ2-1, with 9 nucleotides matching TRBD2. Germline assignment: CDR1 ENHRY and CDR2 SYGVKD. The CDR3 spans 15 residues. Trimming cost V 2 bases and J 5 bases; bases outside gene matches: 4. In DNA, the CDR3 is TGTGCCATCAGTGAGAAGGGACTAGCAGACAATGAGCAGTTCTTC. The encoded protein is CAISEKGLADNEQFF.

The V call is TRBV6-6, the J call TRBJ2-7; tentatively, D is TRBD1 or TRBD2 (5 bases each). This CDR3 spans 13 amino acids. Germline V gene lookup returns CDR1 MNHNY and CDR2 SVGAGI (reference sequence). V lost 5 bases to trimming and J lost 6 bases, with 14 bases between them. CDR3 loop: CASSPGWGSEQYF. The CDR3 DNA reads TGTGCCAGCAGTCCCGGGTGGGGGTCCGAGCAGTACTTC.

The chain employs TRBV28 and TRBJ2-3, with TRBD2 matching over 7 bases. Germline CDR1 MDHEN, CDR2 SYDVKM. The CDR3 runs to 18 residues. The J segment lost 5 bases and the V segment lost 1 base, leaving 15 bases of the junction unmatched. Here the CDR3 reads CASSLSSRLAVRVDTQYF. The CDR3, as DNA: TGTGCCAGCAGTTTATCTTCCCGGCTAGCGGTCCGGGTAGATACGCAGTATTTT.

The gene calls are TRBV2 and TRBJ2-3, with 7 bases fitting TRBD2. The V and J ends lost 8 bases and 1 base, in that order; junction bases with no gene match: 9. The CDR3 spans 15 residues. CDR1 SNHLY and CDR2 FYNNEI come from the germline V gene. DNA of the CDR3: TGTGCCAGCGTAAGGGAGGGCCGTGGCACAGATACGCAGTATTTT. This translates into CASVREGRGTDTQYF.

This clone was detected only a few times. The chain combines TRBV5-1 with TRBJ2-6; maybe TRBD1 (5 bases). Trimming took off 2 bases at V and 0 bases at J, with 6 bases between the two ends. The CDR3 length is 15 residues. CDR1 is SGHRS, CDR2 YFSETQ, per germline. CDR3 sequence reads: CASSFGASGANVLTF. The CDR3 DNA reads TGCGCCAGCAGCTTTGGGGCCTCTGGGGCCAACGTCCTGACTTTC.

This chain links TRBV27 with TRBJ2-7, with D unclear. Trimming pared 3 bases from V and 3 bases from J, leaving 9 bases between. This CDR3 is 13 amino acids long. CDR1 MNHEY and CDR2 SMNVEV come from the germline V gene (reference sequence). CDR3 bases: TGTGCCAGCAGTTTGTCAGGATACTACGAGCAGTACTTC. It yields the protein CASSLSGYYEQYF.

This clone was seen once. The J gene is TRBJ2-2, the V gene TRBV9; tentatively, D is TRBD2 (6 bases). Deletions cut 4 bases from V and 1 base from J, with 14 bases between. CDR1 is SGDLS and CDR2 is YYNGEE in the germline V gene. The CDR3 consists of 16 residues. The CDR3, as DNA: TGTGCCAGCAGCCTCAGTCAGGGACTGAACACCGGGGAGCTGTTTTTT. Translation gives CASSLSQGLNTGELFF.

The chain is built from TRBV27 and TRBJ1-2, with 8 bases matching TRBD1. The V gene's germline CDR1 is MNHEY and CDR2 SMNVEV (reference sequence). Unmatched junction bases numbered 7, after V lost 5 bases and J lost 5 bases. The CDR3 length is 14 residues. The CDR3 loop reads CASSTIQGGYGYTF. The CDR3 DNA reads TGTGCCAGCAGTACGATACAGGGGGGGTATGGCTACACCTTC.

CDR3 loop: CASRGGATSSYEQYF. Written as DNA, the CDR3 is TGTGCCAGCAGGGGCGGGGCAACGAGCTCCTACGAGCAGTACTTC. The chain couples TRBV6-1 to TRBJ2-7; tentatively, D is TRBD2 (6 bases). The CDR3 runs 15 residues. Germline CDR1 MNHNS, CDR2 SASEGT. V was pared by 6 bases and J by 0 bases, with 15 bases between.

This clone has only one observation. The J gene is TRBJ2-5, the V gene TRBV7-9, with 7 bases that match TRBD1. Germline V lookup: CDR1 SEHNR, CDR2 FQNEAQ (reference sequence). This CDR3 has 13 residues. With V trimmed by 7 bases and J by 5 bases, 7 bases remained unmatched. CDR3 bases: TGTGCCAGCACCCTGACAGGGTCGGAGACCCAGTACTTC. Its protein product is CASTLTGSETQYF. The whole variable domain, filled in from reference TRBV7-9 and TRBJ2-5, reads DTGVSQNPRHKITKRGQNVTFRCDPISEHNRLYWYRQTLGQGPEFLTYFQNEAQLEKSRLLSDRFSAERPKGSFSTLEIQRTEQGDSAMYLCASTLTGSETQYFGPGTRLLVL.

The chain joins TRBV5-6 to TRBJ1-2; tentative D call: TRBD1 (5 bases). The CDR3 spans 14 residues. V gave up 4 bases and J gave up 8 bases, with 18 bases separating them. Germline assignment: CDR1 SGHDT and CDR2 YYEEEE. The CDR3 loop is CASSPFAQAGGYTF. As DNA, the CDR3 is TGTGCCAGCAGCCCTTTTGCACAGGCAGGCGGCTACACCTTC. The full variable domain, its missing parts supplied by reference TRBV5-6 and TRBJ1-2, is DAGVTQSPTHLIKTRGQQVTLRCSPKSGHDTVSWYQQALGQGPQFIFQYYEEEERQRGNFPDRFSGHQFPNYSSELNVNALLLGDSALYLCASSPFAQAGGYTFGSGTRLTVV.